Each of the 31 T cell receptor beta chains below was sequenced from the same sample in a study of cytotoxic CD8 clonotypes in ibrutinib-treated CLL. TCRdb's table, derived via immunoSEQ multiplex PCR, lists solely in-frame clones and lacks some. Of 110,000 to 150,000 clones listed, 60% to 85% are singletons. Sequenced material: PBMCs, taken after 24 months of ibrutinib treatment. The receptors originated from a human donor with chronic lymphocytic leukemia.

The chain uses TRBV27 and TRBJ2-1, with 8 bases that match TRBD2. The V segment lost 6 bases and the J segment 8 bases; nucleotides outside the gene matches: 6. The CDR3 runs to 13 residues. The V gene's germline CDR1 is MNHEY and CDR2 SMNVEV (reference sequence). The CDR3 coding sequence is TGTGCCAGCAGACGGGGGACTAGGGATGAGCAGTTCTTC. Translation: CASRRGTRDEQFF.

The chain combines TRBV7-6 with TRBJ1-1; D perhaps matches TRBD1 (5 bases). The CDR3 is made up of 13 amino acids. Trimming left V 5 bases short and J 0 bases short, with 7 bases between. Germline lookup yields CDR1 SGHVS and CDR2 FNYEAQ. CDR3 protein: CASSPGLNTEAFF. As DNA, the CDR3 is TGTGCCAGCAGCCCGGGACTGAACACTGAAGCTTTCTTT. Based on the CDR3 plus reference TRBV7-6 and TRBJ1-1, the full variable domain is GAGVSQSPRYKVTKRGQDVALRCDPISGHVSLYWYRQALGQGPEFLTYFNYEAQQDKSGLPNDRFSAERPEGSISTLTIQRTEQRDSAMYRCASSPGLNTEAFFGQGTRLTVV.

The chain employs TRBV27 and TRBJ2-1, with D possibly being TRBD1 or TRBD2 (6 bases each). V lost 6 bases and J lost 4, with 16 bases in between. CDR3 size: 15 residues. Germline V gene data show CDR1 as MNHEY and CDR2 as SMNVEV (reference sequence). CDR3 residues: CASRGGGTTYNEQFF. CDR3 in DNA: TGTGCCAGCAGGGGAGGAGGGACAACTTACAATGAGCAGTTCTTC.

This clone was picked up many times. V usage is TRBV19 and J usage is TRBJ2-7, with D maybe TRBD1 (6 bases). Germline-derived CDR1 and CDR2 are LNHDA and SQIVND (reference sequence). CDR3 length equals 13 residues. V was clipped by 9 bases and J by 0 bases, with 12 bases between them. This CDR3 reads CASTGHPSYEQYF. The CDR3 DNA is TGTGCCAGCACGGGACACCCCTCCTACGAGCAGTACTTC. The full variable domain, rest sourced from reference TRBV19 and TRBJ2-7, is DGGITQSPKYLFRKEGQNVTLSCEQNLNHDAMYWYRQDPGQGLRLIYYSQIVNDFQKGDIAEGYSVSREKKESFPLTVTSAQKNPTAFYLCASTGHPSYEQYFGPGTRLTVT.

The chain recombines TRBV6-5 with TRBJ2-3; no firm D call. V dropped 2 bases and J dropped 6 bases, with 15 bases sitting between them. Germline V lookup: CDR1 MNHEY, CDR2 SVGAGI. This CDR3 contains 15 residues. CDR3 DNA sequence: TGTGCCAGCAGTTACGGGGATCGCATGGGTGATACGCAGTATTTT. Protein product: CASSYGDRMGDTQYF.

The CDR3 region is CASSSPRGTTLGAGNEQFF. The CDR3 nucleotides read TGTGCCAGCAGCTCCCCCCGCGGGACAACCCTTGGCGCGGGGAATGAGCAGTTCTTC. This chain connects TRBV7-2 to TRBJ2-1; D may be TRBD1 or TRBD2 (6 bases each). Germline lookup yields CDR1 SGHTA and CDR2 FQGNSA. Between the trimmed V and J ends, which lost 4 bases and 7 bases, there was a span of 29 bases. This CDR3 has 19 amino acids.

This chain connects TRBV19 to TRBJ1-1; maybe TRBD1 (5 bases). V dropped 5 bases and J dropped 11 bases, with 21 bases sitting between them. CDR3 size: 14 residues. Germline CDR1 LNHDA, CDR2 SQIVND (reference sequence). This CDR3 is CASSVSTRDRKAFF. The CDR3 DNA reads TGTGCCAGTAGTGTCTCAACCCGGGACCGAAAGGCTTTCTTT.

This chain uses TRBV21-1 with TRBJ2-5; the DNA was not compared with TRBD1, the D call given in the table. TRBV21-1 is a known pseudogene. This CDR3 has 13 amino acids. This CDR3 is CASSPGQQGGQYF. The CDR3 DNA follows: TGTGCCAGCAGCCCCGGACAGCAAGGGGGCCAGTACTTC.

This chain uses TRBV7-2 with TRBJ2-7, with TRBD1 identical over 9 bases. Germline trimming cut 5 bases from V and 7 bases from J; bases unmatched to any gene: 6. CDR1 SGHTA and CDR2 FQGNSA come from the germline V gene. CDR3 length: 13 amino acids. DNA of the CDR3: TGTGCCAGCAGCCCAGGGACAGGGTATGAGCAGTACTTC. Translation gives CASSPGTGYEQYF.

The chain carries TRBV4-2 and TRBJ2-1, with D possibly TRBD1 on 5 matching bases. The CDR3 contains 15 residues. V was pared by 4 bases and J by 1 base, with 11 bases between. Germline V lookup: CDR1 LGHNA, CDR2 YNFKEQ. The CDR3 sequence is CASSPGQDSYNEQFF. CDR3 coding DNA: TGTGCCAGCAGCCCCGGACAAGATTCCTACAATGAGCAGTTCTTC.

This clone was seen more than once but under ten times. The V gene is TRBV29-1, the J gene TRBJ1-4, with 7 bases fitting TRBD1. The CDR3 loop spans 13 amino acids. Germline CDR1 and CDR2: SQVTM and ANQGSEA. V dropped 3 bases and J dropped 7; count of bases not matched to a gene: 5. The CDR3 loop is CSVDARGGEKLFF. CDR3 nucleotides: TGCAGCGTTGACGCCAGGGGGGGTGAAAAACTGTTTTTT. Based on the CDR3 plus reference TRBV29-1 and TRBJ1-4, the full variable domain is SAVISQKPSRDICQRGTSLTIQCQVDSQVTMMFWYRQQPGQSLTLIATANQGSEATYESGFVIDKFPISRPNLTFSTLTVSNMSPEDSSIYLCSVDARGGEKLFFGSGTQLSVL.

The rearrangement links TRBV7-2 to TRBJ2-5; 8 positions match TRBD2. V was pared by 3 bases and J by 1 base, with 1 base of the junction left unmatched. The CDR3 consists of 14 residues. Germline V CDR1 and CDR2: SGHTA, FQGNSA. CDR3 DNA sequence: TGTGCCAGCAGCTTCGGACTAGCCCAAGAGACCCAGTACTTC. This gives the protein CASSFGLAQETQYF.

This chain's CDR3 is CASSPLAGGSDTQYF. CDR3 coding DNA: TGTGCCAGCAGCCCCCTAGCGGGAGGGTCAGATACGCAGTATTTT. This chain connects TRBV7-3 to TRBJ2-3; TRBD2 agrees at 12 bases. Germline-derived CDR1 and CDR2 are SGHTA and FQGTGA. This CDR3 comprises 15 residues. Losses at the gene ends were 5 bases for V and 4 bases for J; bases not matched to a gene: 4.

The chain is built from TRBV9 and TRBJ2-5; 8 positions match TRBD2. V gave up 4 bases and J gave up 1 base; unmatched junction bases: 9. Germline V gives CDR1 SGDLS, CDR2 YYNGEE. The CDR3 has 16 amino acids. The CDR3 spells CASSPTGGSLQETQYF. Written as DNA, the CDR3 is TGTGCCAGCAGCCCGACGGGGGGGTCCCTCCAAGAGACCCAGTACTTC.

The V gene is TRBV7-8, the J gene TRBJ1-6; TRBD1 agrees at 8 bases. The germline CDR1 and CDR2 sequences are SGHVS and FQNEAQ. V dropped 5 bases and J dropped 7; count of bases not matched to a gene: 10. The CDR3 runs 16 residues. The CDR3, as DNA: TGTGCCAGCAGCCCCGCCTGGACAGGGAACAATTCACCCCTCCACTTT. It specifies CASSPAWTGNNSPLHF.

The chain carries TRBV6-5 and TRBJ2-5; TRBD2 is a possible D gene (6 bases). CDR3 size: 15 residues. The germline V gene encodes CDR1 MNHEY and CDR2 SVGAGI. Trimming left V 6 bases short and J 1 base short, with 15 bases between. The DNA of the CDR3 is TGTGCCAGCAGCCCGGGACTTCCCGGCCAAGAGACCCAGTACTTC. Translating gives CASSPGLPGQETQYF.

The chain links TRBV27 to TRBJ2-7; 9 bases agree with TRBD1. Germline CDR1 MNHEY, CDR2 SMNVEV (reference sequence). CDR3 size: 14 residues. Unmatched junction bases numbered 10, after V lost 6 bases and J lost 7 bases. The CDR3 sequence: CASRTGTGTFEQYF. CDR3 nucleotides: TGTGCCAGCAGGACCGGGACAGGGACTTTTGAGCAGTACTTC.

The chain has TRBV25-1 and TRBJ2-3; D possibly corresponds to TRBD2 (6 bases). The CDR3 spans 11 residues. V lost 11 bases and J 2 bases, leaving 8 bases between the germline ends. CDR1 and CDR2 from the germline V gene are MGHDK and SYGVNS. CDR3 residues: CAGGTTDTQYF. The CDR3 DNA follows: TGTGCCGGGGGGACCACAGATACGCAGTATTTT.

This chain links TRBV5-5 with TRBJ2-1, with D hard to call. There are 15 residues in the CDR3. Germline V gives CDR1 SGHKS, CDR2 YYEKEE (reference sequence). V lost 4 bases and J lost 1, with 12 bases in between. CDR3 protein: CASSRVKESYNEQFF. In nucleotides, the CDR3 is TGTGCCAGCAGCCGGGTTAAGGAATCCTACAATGAGCAGTTCTTC.

The chain recombines TRBV6-5 with TRBJ1-6; possible D gene TRBD1, 6 bases. Trimming pared 4 bases from V and 3 bases from J, leaving 7 bases between. The length of the CDR3 is 14 residues. Germline V gene data show CDR1 as MNHEY and CDR2 as SVGAGI. CDR3 coding DNA: TGTGCCAGCAGTTTCAGGGGCTATAATTCACCCCTCCACTTT. The encoded protein is CASSFRGYNSPLHF.

This chain connects TRBV27 to TRBJ2-2; the D gene is possibly TRBD1 (6 bases). Germline CDR1 and CDR2: MNHEY and SMNVEV (reference sequence). The CDR3 spans 14 residues. V lost 3 bases and J 6 bases, leaving 11 bases between the germline ends. CDR3: CASSFLSGAGELFF. CDR3 nucleotides: TGTGCCAGCAGTTTCCTCTCAGGGGCCGGGGAGCTGTTTTTT.

The rearrangement uses TRBV5-4 and TRBJ2-3; D might be TRBD2 (6 bases). The germline gives CDR1 SGHNT, CDR2 YYREEE (reference sequence). CDR3 length: 15 amino acids. Trimming removed 0 bases from V and 2 bases from J, with 10 bases in between. In DNA form, the CDR3 reads TGTGCCAGCAGCTTGGCGGGACTCACCACAGATACGCAGTATTTT. Amino acids: CASSLAGLTTDTQYF. Full variable domain (outside the CDR3, taken from reference TRBV5-4 and TRBJ2-3): ETGVTQSPTHLIKTRGQQVTLRCSSQSGHNTVSWYQQALGQGPQFIFQYYREEENGRGNFPPRFSGLQFPNYSSELNVNALELDDSALYLCASSLAGLTTDTQYFGPGTRLTVL.

The rearrangement uses TRBV28 and TRBJ2-1; D gene unclear. V gave up 5 bases and J gave up 0 bases, with 8 bases separating them. The CDR3 is 14 residues long. Germline V gives CDR1 MDHEN, CDR2 SYDVKM. CDR3 DNA: TGTGCCAGCAGTCTGTGGAGCTCCTACAATGAGCAGTTCTTC. This translates into CASSLWSSYNEQFF.

The V call is TRBV5-1, the J call TRBJ2-1, with D maybe TRBD2 (6 bases). CDR1 is SGHRS and CDR2 is YFSETQ in the germline V gene. The CDR3 totals 15 residues. V dropped 0 bases and J dropped 5 bases, with 12 bases sitting between them. CDR3 in DNA: TGCGCCAGCAGCTTGGCCCCGGGACTCCACAATGAGCAGTTCTTC. Its translation: CASSLAPGLHNEQFF.

J is TRBJ2-5 and V is TRBV5-6; possible D gene TRBD2, 6 bases. V lost 6 bases and J lost 6, with 15 bases in between. Germline V gene sequence: CDR1 SGHDT, CDR2 YYEEEE. CDR3 length: 13 amino acids. This CDR3 reads CASTPAGRQTQYF. CDR3 bases: TGTGCCAGCACCCCCGCGGGGAGGCAGACCCAGTACTTC.

This chain connects TRBV5-4 to TRBJ2-1, with a tentative D call TRBD2 (6 bases). Germline V gene lookup returns CDR1 SGHNT and CDR2 YYREEE (reference sequence). The CDR3 length is 14 residues. Between the trimmed V and J ends, which lost 4 bases and 5 bases, there was a span of 13 bases. The CDR3: CASSLLGGNNEQFF. CDR3 nucleotide sequence: TGTGCCAGCAGCCTCTTGGGGGGTAACAATGAGCAGTTCTTC.

The V and J genes are TRBV20-1 and TRBJ1-1; D unclear. V lost 5 bases and J 5 bases, leaving 3 bases between the germline ends. Germline V gene data show CDR1 as DFQATT and CDR2 as SNEGSKA (reference sequence). The CDR3 totals 9 residues. This chain's CDR3 is CSARTEAFF. CDR3 nucleotide sequence: TGCAGTGCTCGGACTGAAGCTTTCTTT.

V and J are TRBV28 and TRBJ2-3; 7 bases align to TRBD2. This CDR3 spans 14 amino acids. Germline assignment: CDR1 MDHEN and CDR2 SYDVKM. V lost 3 bases to trimming and J lost 4 bases; unmatched junction nucleotides: 4. For the CDR3, the DNA is TGTGCCAGCAGTTTTGTGGGAGGGCCAGATACGCAGTATTTT. Protein sequence: CASSFVGGPDTQYF. Using reference TRBV28 and TRBJ2-3 for the parts outside the CDR3, the full variable domain is DVKVTQSSRYLVKRTGEKVFLECVQDMDHENMFWYRQDPGLGLRLIYFSYDVKMKEKGDIPEGYSVSREKKERFSLILESASTNQTSMYLCASSFVGGPDTQYFGPGTRLTVL.

The chain combines TRBV7-9 with TRBJ2-7, with D possibly called TRBD1 or TRBD2 (6 bases each). The CDR3 sequence is 11 residues long. Germline lookup yields CDR1 SEHNR and CDR2 FQNEAQ (reference sequence). V lost 8 bases and J lost 4, with 9 bases in between. The CDR3: CASGGLYEQYF. DNA for the CDR3: TGTGCCAGCGGGGGGCTTTACGAGCAGTACTTC. Filled out from reference TRBV7-9 and TRBJ2-7, the complete variable domain reads DTGVSQNPRHKITKRGQNVTFRCDPISEHNRLYWYRQTLGQGPEFLTYFQNEAQLEKSRLLSDRFSAERPKGSFSTLEIQRTEQGDSAMYLCASGGLYEQYFGPGTRLTVT.

The rearrangement uses TRBV7-2 and TRBJ2-7; tentatively, D is TRBD1 (7 bases). V was shortened by 1 base and J by 0 bases, with 13 bases between the two germline ends. The CDR3 runs to 16 residues. In germline, CDR1 is SGHTA, CDR2 FQGNSA. The CDR3 coding sequence is TGTGCCAGCAGCTTAGTCCCAGGGGGGTTCTCCTACGAGCAGTACTTC. Amino acid sequence: CASSLVPGGFSYEQYF.

V and J are TRBV5-1 and TRBJ2-3; 9 bases fit TRBD1. After removal of 4 bases from V and 2 bases from J, the junction contained 5 bases not matched to a gene. Germline V gene data show CDR1 as SGHRS and CDR2 as YFSETQ. This CDR3 spans 15 amino acids. The CDR3 region has the DNA TGCGCCAGCAGCGACGGACAGGGGTCCACAGATACGCAGTATTTT. Residues: CASSDGQGSTDTQYF.